This T cell receptor beta chain appears in the sequencing data of a study of cytomegalovirus exposure and HLA in healthy donors. The study, taken as a whole, reports: A later analysis, which compared TCR beta chains of equal frequency, found the HLA-associated ones more clonally expanded. Presence/absence analyses supposed approximately even sequencing depth among donors.

Germline values: CDR1 SEHNR, CDR2 FQNEAQ (reference sequence). The length of the CDR3 is 16 residues. The study ran its PCR with 60 Vbeta and 13 Jbeta primers. The repertoire was sequenced with immunoSEQ multiplex PCR; TCRdb's copy has only in-frame clones and lacks some. The table includes some 130,000 clones, just under 80% detected once. Donors in the study were healthy people who gave bone marrow. This clone was seen just once. Its antigen is unknown. Relative to the germline gene, one junction end is altered; a read error may explain this. The sample taken for sequencing was PBMCs. The genes are TRBV7-9 and TRBJ2-5, with 7 bases fitting TRBD2. This receptor was obtained from a man aged 25 to 40 in good health. For the CDR3, the DNA is TGTTCCAGCAGCTTTGGCGGGGGAGGACACCAAGAGACCCAGTACTTC. It yields the protein CSSSFGGGGHQETQYF.